The source of this T cell receptor beta chain is a study of T cells after yellow fever vaccination. Study as a whole: Each low-cell-number fraction was prepared by means of SMART-Seq v4 Ultra Low Input. Study results and limitations: Boosting was followed by the reappearance of most primary-vaccination clones (about 97% CD4, more than 70% CD8). Clonotypes shared by both compartments, CD4 and CD8, made up a small share.

Points on this clonotype: What it binds is unknown.

The CDR3 loop spans 16 amino acids. V lost 6 bases to trimming and J lost 3 bases, with 17 bases between them. Germline V gene data show CDR1 as KGHSH and CDR2 as LQKENI. TCRdb passed the 5' RACE reads through MiXCR, listing each CDR3 protein once. The profile covers a few hundred thousand distinct CDR3 sequences, with 8% to 9.5% appearing a single time and 15% to 20% taken by the ten largest. The TCR sequence derives from a man aged 18 to 29 who received the YFV17D yellow fever vaccine. Sample: PBMCs, taken more than 40 days after the first yellow fever vaccination. This rearrangement joins TRBV18 to TRBJ2-2, with a weak D call TRBD1 (7 bases). CDR3 coding DNA: TGTGCCAGCTCTCAGAGGAGGGGGCCGGACACCGGGGAGCTGTTTTTT. It yields the protein CASSQRRGPDTGELFF.